The next 19 T cell receptor beta chains were all read from a single sample in a study of CD8 T cells in Susac syndrome. An amount of RNA that ranged from roughly 0.5 to 1 ug was reverse transcribed with random hexamers. Each CDR3 protein is one row after TCRdb ran MiXCR on the immunoSEQ multiplex PCR reads. Of some 200,000 distinct CDR3 sequences listed, nearly 95% are singletons. Sequenced input: CD4+ T cells from PBMCs. The receptors stem from a human donor with multiple sclerosis.

This sequence joins TRBV30 and TRBJ1-1, with D uncertain. This CDR3 spans 10 amino acids. The ends were cut back, 4 bases at V and 10 bases at J, with 10 bases in the middle. CDR1 is GTSNPN, CDR2 SVGIG, per germline (reference sequence). CDR3 DNA: TGTGCCTGGATCCAAGTCGGAGCTTTCTTT. This gives the protein CAWIQVGAFF. Full variable domain (missing parts from reference TRBV30 and TRBJ1-1): SQTIHQWPATLVQPVGSPLSLECTVEGTSNPNLYWYRQAAGRGLQLLFYSVGIGQISSEVPQNLSASRPQDRQFILSSKKLLLSDSGFYLCAWIQVGAFFGQGTRLTVV.

The rearrangement joins TRBV20-1 to TRBJ1-1; perhaps TRBD1 as D (6 bases). The CDR3 sequence is 13 residues long. Germline-derived CDR1 and CDR2 are DFQATT and SNEGSKA (reference sequence). V dropped 6 bases and J dropped 1 base, with 12 bases sitting between them. As DNA, the CDR3 is TGCAGTGCCCACGGGGGCGCGAACACTGAAGCTTTCTTT. Its protein is CSAHGGANTEAFF.

This clonotype was counted a single time. The chain links TRBV7-9 to TRBJ2-7; 8 bases map to TRBD1. This CDR3 comprises 15 residues. Germline V lookup: CDR1 SEHNR, CDR2 FQNEAQ (reference sequence). With 5 bases clipped from V and 3 bases from J, the junction kept 9 bases outside the gene matches. CDR3 nucleotides: TGTGCCAGCAGCCGGGACAGGATGAAGGGCTACGAGCAGTACTTC. As protein: CASSRDRMKGYEQYF. The full variable domain, in which reference TRBV7-9 and TRBJ2-7 provide the parts outside the CDR3, is DTGVSQNPRHKITKRGQNVTFRCDPISEHNRLYWYRQTLGQGPEFLTYFQNEAQLEKSRLLSDRFSAERPKGSFSTLEIQRTEQGDSAMYLCASSRDRMKGYEQYFGPGTRLTVT.

The V call is TRBV7-9, the J call TRBJ2-7; 9 nucleotides match TRBD2. Germline assignment: CDR1 SEHNR and CDR2 FQNEAQ (reference sequence). CDR3 length: 15 amino acids. Trimming removed 4 bases from V and 5 bases from J; junction bases left unmatched: 9. The CDR3 coding sequence is TGTGCCAGCAGCTCTCGGGCGGGAGGGACCCACGAGCAGTACTTC. Amino acid sequence: CASSSRAGGTHEQYF.

The chain combines TRBV3-1 with TRBJ2-1, with 13 bases identical to TRBD2. This CDR3 contains 17 residues. From germline, CDR1 is LGHDT and CDR2 YNNKEL (reference sequence). J gave up 9 bases and V 6 bases, and 14 bases lay outside the gene matches. Here the CDR3 reads CASSTFLTSGRPVEQFF. CDR3 bases: TGTGCCAGCAGTACCTTTTTGACTAGCGGGAGGCCAGTTGAGCAGTTCTTC.

There are a few counts of this clonotype. This chain links TRBV9 with TRBJ2-1; 10 bases are a match to TRBD2. Trimming at V came to 2 bases and at J to 2 bases, leaving 1 base not matched to a gene. From germline, CDR1 is SGDLS and CDR2 YYNGEE. There are 15 residues in the CDR3. In DNA form, the CDR3 reads TGTGCCAGCAGCGTTACTAGCGGGACCTACAATGAGCAGTTCTTC. It encodes CASSVTSGTYNEQFF.

J is TRBJ1-1 and V is TRBV20-1; TRBD1 agrees at 12 bases. The CDR3 has 15 amino acids. Germline lookup yields CDR1 DFQATT and CDR2 SNEGSKA (reference sequence). Trimming cost V 5 bases and J 3 bases; bases outside gene matches: 7. CDR3 region: CSAPGTGGADTEAFF. The CDR3 DNA sequence: TGCAGTGCTCCCGGGACAGGGGGCGCGGACACTGAAGCTTTCTTT.

The V gene is TRBV27, the J gene TRBJ1-1; 10 nucleotides line up with TRBD1. Germline V gene data show CDR1 as MNHEY and CDR2 as SMNVEV (reference sequence). The CDR3 length is 13 residues. Unmatched junction bases numbered 6, after V lost 8 bases and J lost 6 bases. The CDR3 DNA reads TGTGCCAGCCGTAGGACAGGGGGACCTGAAGCTTTCTTT. It codes for CASRRTGGPEAFF.

This chain links TRBV7-9 with TRBJ1-5; a possible D gene is TRBD1 (6 bases). Trimming shortened V by 3 bases and J by 8 bases, and 17 bases separated the two germline ends. Germline CDR1 and CDR2: SEHNR and FQNEAQ (reference sequence). The CDR3 is made up of 15 amino acids. CDR3 loop: CASSFGTGSWEPQHF. In DNA, the CDR3 is TGTGCCAGCAGCTTTGGAACAGGGAGTTGGGAGCCCCAGCATTTT.

V and J are TRBV30 and TRBJ2-4; no definite D call. The CDR3 extends over 13 amino acids. V gave up 7 bases and J gave up 1 base, with 11 bases separating them. CDR1 and CDR2 from the germline V gene are GTSNPN and SVGIG (reference sequence). The CDR3: CASRVRAKNIQYF. The CDR3 DNA reads as TGTGCCTCCCGGGTGAGGGCCAAAAACATTCAGTACTTC.

The chain couples TRBV29-1 to TRBJ2-7, with D possibly being TRBD2 (5 bases). CDR3 length: 12 amino acids. The germline gives CDR1 SQVTM, CDR2 ANQGSEA. Trimming took off 7 bases at V and 7 bases at J, with 17 bases between the two ends. The DNA for the CDR3 is TGCAGCGCCTCTGAGCGGACGGGGGAGCAGTACTTC. Encoded protein: CSASERTGEQYF.

The chain employs TRBV24-1 and TRBJ2-3; no clear D. Germline V gene sequence: CDR1 KGHDR, CDR2 SFDVKD. CDR3 length equals 14 residues. V lost 1 base, J lost 6 bases, and 10 bases lay in between. CDR3 bases: TGTGCCACCAGTGATTTTGACACCGGGGATACGCAGTATTTT. Amino acids: CATSDFDTGDTQYF.

The V gene is TRBV20-1, the J gene TRBJ2-7; D gene unclear. Germline V gene data show CDR1 as DFQATT and CDR2 as SNEGSKA (reference sequence). The V and J ends lost 6 bases and 6 bases respectively, with 18 bases between them. The CDR3 spans 13 residues. The CDR3 sequence is CSARSTAEGEQYF. CDR3 nucleotides: TGCAGTGCAAGGAGTACGGCCGAAGGCGAGCAGTACTTC.

This chain joins TRBV3-1 and TRBJ2-3, with 7 bases matching TRBD1. The CDR3 contains 13 residues. The J segment lost 5 bases and the V segment lost 4 bases, leaving 3 bases of the junction unmatched. The V gene's germline CDR1 is LGHDT and CDR2 YNNKEL (reference sequence). CDR3 in amino acids: CASSRRGRDTQYF. In DNA form, the CDR3 reads TGTGCCAGCAGCCGCAGGGGGAGAGATACGCAGTATTTT.

The chain recombines TRBV30 with TRBJ1-2, with 7 bases fitting TRBD1. This CDR3 has 14 amino acids. Germline V gene sequence: CDR1 GTSNPN, CDR2 SVGIG (reference sequence). V was pared by 2 bases and J by 6 bases, with 9 bases of the junction left unmatched. The chain's CDR3 is CAWSPGQRSHGYTF. The CDR3 nucleotides read TGTGCCTGGAGTCCGGGACAGAGAAGTCATGGCTACACCTTC.

This rearrangement joins TRBV11-2 to TRBJ2-5; TRBD2 matches at 7 bases. Trimming cost V 5 bases and J 1 base; bases outside gene matches: 7. Germline loops: CDR1 SGHAT, CDR2 FQNNGV. CDR3 length equals 15 residues. CDR3 DNA: TGTGCCAGCAGCCCCGTCCTAGCGGTCCAAGAGACCCAGTACTTC. Translating gives CASSPVLAVQETQYF.

The chain links TRBV6-1 to TRBJ2-3; the D gene is possibly TRBD1 (6 bases). The CDR3 is made up of 13 amino acids. V was clipped by 7 bases and J by 3 bases, with 11 bases between them. Germline CDR1 reads MNHNS; CDR2 reads SASEGT. CDR3 coding DNA: TGTGCCAGCATTCGGACAGCTACAGATACGCAGTATTTT. Protein sequence: CASIRTATDTQYF.

The CDR3 DNA is TGCAGCGTTGAAGACAGGGCGAGTTACACCTTC. Amino acids: CSVEDRASYTF. The chain combines TRBV29-1 with TRBJ1-2, with D tentatively TRBD1 (5 bases). The CDR3 spans 11 residues. V gave up 0 bases and J gave up 11 bases, with 10 bases separating them. CDR1 and CDR2 (germline): SQVTM, ANQGSEA.

The chain has TRBV20-1 and TRBJ2-1; D gene uncertain. V shed 7 bases and J shed 0 bases, with 10 bases lying between them. CDR1 and CDR2 (germline): DFQATT, SNEGSKA (reference sequence). The CDR3 is 13 amino acids. CDR3 coding DNA: TGCAGTGTTTTCGGCAGCTCCTACAATGAGCAGTTCTTC. Its protein product is CSVFGSSYNEQFF.